Listed below are T cell receptor beta chains from one sample, sequenced in a study of CD8 T cells in Susac syndrome. TCRdb used MiXCR to reprocess the immunoSEQ multiplex PCR reads, holding one entry per CDR3 protein. The sample carries roughly 120,000 distinct CDR3 sequences, around 94% recorded once. Sequencing input: CD4+ T cells from PBMCs. These receptors were taken from a human donor in good health. Each CDR3 is given with its conserved first and last residue. D genes are given only for firm matches. Clone size is given for some rows only: seen once, a few or many times, or a class if the clone is expanded.

CDR3aa	CDR3nt	j_gene	abundance	d_gene	v_gene
CASSPGQSYEQYF	TGTGCCAGCAGTCCGGGCCAATCCTACGAGCAGTACTTC	TRBJ2-7	.	.	TRBV2
CSALDSVSQETQYF	TGCAGTGCCCTGGACAGCGTATCCCAAGAGACCCAGTACTTC	TRBJ2-5	.	.	TRBV20-1
CASSSYTSGGADTQYF	TGTGCCAGCAGCTCCTACACTAGCGGGGGGGCAGATACGCAGTATTTT	TRBJ2-3	.	TRBD2	TRBV5-6
CSARYGQETQYF	TGCAGTGCTAGATACGGGCAAGAGACCCAGTACTTC	TRBJ2-5	.	.	TRBV20-1
CASGPRDRQETQYF	TGTGCCAGTGGGCCCCGGGACAGGCAAGAGACCCAGTACTTC	TRBJ2-5	.	TRBD1	TRBV6-6
CASSPQTRQSEQYF	TGTGCCAGCTCACCACAAACCCGACAGTCGGAGCAGTACTTC	TRBJ2-7	.	.	TRBV18
CASSSFTGSGSYEQYF	TGTGCCAGCAGTTCATTCACAGGCTCGGGCTCCTACGAGCAGTACTTC	TRBJ2-7	.	.	TRBV12-3/TRBV12-4
CSVHEGGGTYGYTF	TGCAGCGTTCACGAGGGAGGTGGGACCTATGGCTACACCTTC	TRBJ1-2	.	.	TRBV29-1
CSARDSSGSDTQYF	TGCAGTGCTAGAGACTCTAGCGGGAGTGATACGCAGTATTTT	TRBJ2-3	.	TRBD2	TRBV20-1
CASRPRGGLRNEQFF	TGTGCCAGCAGGCCCCGAGGAGGCCTGCGGAATGAGCAGTTCTTC	TRBJ2-1	.	.	TRBV7-2
CASSRGGLIRENTEAFF	TGCGCCAGCAGCCGCGGGGGCCTGATCCGGGAGAACACTGAAGCTTTCTTT	TRBJ1-1	.	.	TRBV4-1
CASSPSSGFSYNEQFF	TGTGCCAGCAGCCCTTCTAGCGGGTTTTCCTACAATGAGCAGTTCTTC	TRBJ2-1	once	TRBD2	TRBV4-2
CASSQRVNLEAFF	TGTGCCAGCAGCCAACGAGTTAACCTTGAAGCTTTCTTT	TRBJ1-1	.	.	TRBV3-1
CASSTGRQETQYF	TGTGCCAGCTCAACGGGACGGCAAGAGACCCAGTACTTC	TRBJ2-5	once	.	TRBV18
CASSLLISSYNEQFF	TGTGCCAGCAGTCTACTTATTAGCTCCTACAATGAGCAGTTCTTC	TRBJ2-1	.	.	TRBV3-1
CSVELTGYGHTF	TGCAGCGTTGAACTCACAGGCTATGGCCACACCTTC	TRBJ1-2	.	.	TRBV29-1
CASSPVTGATYNEQFF	TGTGCCAGCAGCCCGGTGACAGGGGCGACTTACAATGAGCAGTTCTTC	TRBJ2-1	.	TRBD1	TRBV7-8
CASSFQGTPSYGYTF	TGTGCCAGCAGCTTTCAAGGGACCCCTAGCTATGGCTACACCTTC	TRBJ1-2	.	.	TRBV11-2
CASSLSITGGRGYTF	TGTGCCAGCAGCTTAAGTATTACAGGGGGCCGGGGCTACACCTTC	TRBJ1-2	.	TRBD1	TRBV7-2
CASSFSGMGTGELFF	TGTGCCAGCAGTTTTAGCGGGATGGGTACCGGGGAGCTGTTTTTT	TRBJ2-2	.	TRBD2	TRBV2
CASSVERGGNTGELFF	TGTGCCAGCAGTGTCGAGAGGGGCGGAAACACCGGGGAGCTGTTTTTT	TRBJ2-2	.	.	TRBV25-1
CSAPTGWEQPQHF	TGCAGTGCTCCTACGGGGTGGGAACAGCCCCAGCATTTT	TRBJ1-5	.	.	TRBV20-1
CAISDTYNEKLFF	TGTGCCATCTCCGACACTTATAATGAAAAACTGTTTTTT	TRBJ1-4	.	.	TRBV10-3
CASSVVSAGGPKRIVREQFF	TGTGCCAGCAGCGTAGTATCTGCGGGAGGGCCAAAGCGAATAGTTCGTGAGCAGTTCTTC	TRBJ2-1	.	TRBD2	TRBV9
CASSLVPRRETQYF	TGTGCCAGCAGCTTAGTGCCGAGGCGAGAGACCCAGTACTTC	TRBJ2-5	.	.	TRBV7-2
CASSPLPGQGARTEAFF	TGTGCCAGCAGCCCTTTACCGGGACAGGGGGCGCGAACTGAAGCTTTCTTT	TRBJ1-1	.	TRBD1	TRBV3-1
CASSSYTTYYGYTF	TGTGCCAGCAGCTCATACACGACTTACTATGGCTACACCTTC	TRBJ1-2	.	.	TRBV7-2
CASTLRDTQYF	TGCGCCAGCACATTGCGGGATACGCAGTATTTT	TRBJ2-3	.	.	TRBV5-1
CASSALRTQYF	TGCGCCAGCAGCGCCTTGAGGACCCAGTACTTC	TRBJ2-5	.	.	TRBV4-1
CSARALRGAAAQDEYF	TGCAGTGCTAGAGCCCTTCGCGGGGCAGCCGCTCAAGACGAGTACTTC	TRBJ2-7	.	.	TRBV20-1
CASSDSGGFVYTF	TGTGCCAGCAGTGACAGCGGGGGCTTTGTCTACACCTTC	TRBJ1-2	.	.	TRBV6-4
CASRPHPAEGEQFF	TGTGCCAGCAGACCCCATCCCGCTGAGGGTGAGCAGTTCTTC	TRBJ2-1	.	.	TRBV13
CASSQDLSAAQYF	TGTGCCAGCAGCCAAGATTTATCTGCCGCCCAGTACTTC	TRBJ2-5	.	.	TRBV3-1
CASSELGQGHTGELFF	TGTGCCAGCAGTGAACTGGGACAGGGTCACACCGGGGAGCTGTTTTTT	TRBJ2-2	.	TRBD1	TRBV25-1
CAWSRGLAYNEQFF	TGTGCCTGGAGCAGGGGACTGGCCTACAATGAGCAGTTCTTC	TRBJ2-1	once	.	TRBV30